Included here is one T cell receptor beta chain sequence, with context. Its cognate antigen is unknown. The sample originates from a study of identifying expanded T cells in peripheral blood. Profiled with immunoSEQ multiplex PCR; TCRdb holds only in-frame clones, not every one. The sample shows roughly 61,000 clones, approximately 90% of them seen only once. Germline CDR1 SGHDT, CDR2 YYEEEE. With 2 bases removed from V and 4 bases from J, the gap between germline ends came to 9 bases. The CDR3 runs 13 residues. Study-wide results and caveats: Across healthy donors, higher total template counts meant significantly greater roughly two-week count variance.

The specimen sequenced was blood. This receptor was obtained from a person aged 18-70 years in good health. The gene calls are TRBV5-6 and TRBJ1-1; D possibly corresponds to TRBD1 (6 bases). Here the CDR3 reads CASSFNRATEAFF. As DNA, the CDR3 is TGTGCCAGCAGCTTTAACAGGGCCACTGAAGCTTTCTTT.